Shown below are 29 T cell receptor beta chains from a single sample sequenced in a study of shared clonotypes between healthy human individuals (dated by TCRdb to the early 2020s). Library preparation employed the immunoSEQ multiplex PCR assay. TCRdb re-hosts the immuneACCESS table, in-frame sequences only. Its copies lack some clones; in the studies checked, an unresolved V gene accounts for under half of them, and the cause for the rest is not known. For this sample there are about 1.1 million clones; approximately 80% appear just once. 0.4% to 0.55% of the sample comes from the top ten. The sample consisted of memory CD4+ T cells from PBMCs. The cell subset or site tag for this specimen amounts to: CD45RA-negative fraction. The receptors derive from a man younger than 35 in good health. Some clones in this sample may be carry-over from other donors' samples.

The chain employs TRBV30 and TRBJ2-7; the match to TRBD1 covers 9 bases. CDR3 length: 16 residues. The germline gives CDR1 GTSNPN, CDR2 SVGIG (reference sequence). V was pared by 0 bases and J by 1 base, with 7 bases of the junction left unmatched. Here the CDR3 reads CAWSVWDRDHSYEQYF. CDR3 DNA sequence: TGTGCCTGGAGTGTATGGGACAGGGATCATTCCTACGAGCAGTACTTC.

The chain has TRBV7-2 and TRBJ2-1; D remains ambiguous. The CDR3 totals 15 residues. The germline gives CDR1 SGHTA, CDR2 FQGNSA. The V and J ends lost 6 bases and 4 bases respectively, with 16 bases between them. The CDR3 reads CASRYGQNSYNEQFF. CDR3 nucleotides: TGTGCCAGCAGGTACGGGCAGAATTCTTACAATGAGCAGTTCTTC.

This sequence joins TRBV29-1 and TRBJ2-7; tentative D call: TRBD2 (5 bases). Trimming stripped 5 bases from V and 0 bases from J, with 8 bases between. Germline V lookup: CDR1 SQVTM, CDR2 ANQGSEA. This CDR3 is built from 12 residues. The CDR3 here is CSVSGTSYEQYF. CDR3 nucleotides: TGCAGCGTTTCGGGAACCTCCTACGAGCAGTACTTC.

The chain couples TRBV5-1 to TRBJ2-5, with a weak D call TRBD2 (6 bases). The ends were cut back, 4 bases at V and 7 bases at J, with 17 bases in the middle. CDR1 SGHRS and CDR2 YFSETQ come from the germline V gene. This CDR3 region has 14 residues. CDR3 DNA sequence: TGCGCCAGCAGCCCGGGACTTGAGGAAGGGACCCAGTACTTC. As protein: CASSPGLEEGTQYF. The variable domain in full, with the rest retrieved from reference TRBV5-1 and TRBJ2-5, is KAGVTQTPRYLIKTRGQQVTLSCSPISGHRSVSWYQQTPGQGLQFLFEYFSETQRNKGNFPGRFSGRQFSNSRSEMNVSTLELGDSALYLCASSPGLEEGTQYFGPGTRLLVL.

This rearrangement joins TRBV11-2 to TRBJ2-7, with a possible D match to TRBD2 (7 bases). Looked up from germline, CDR1 is SGHAT and CDR2 is FQNNGV. Between the trimmed V and J ends, which lost 6 bases and 4 bases, there was a span of 19 bases. This CDR3 contains 15 residues. The chain's CDR3 is CASSVSGGQSYEQYF. CDR3 DNA sequence: TGTGCCAGCAGTGTATCGGGGGGCCAGTCTTACGAGCAGTACTTC.

The rearrangement links TRBV30 to TRBJ2-3, with unresolved D. Trimming pared 3 bases from V and 3 bases from J, leaving 13 bases between. Per germline, CDR1 GTSNPN and CDR2 SVGIG (reference sequence). The CDR3 sequence is 14 residues long. This CDR3 reads CAWSRPPWTDTQYF. The CDR3 nucleotides read TGTGCCTGGAGCCGCCCCCCGTGGACAGATACGCAGTATTTT.

The chain carries TRBV6-5 and TRBJ2-3; 7 bases fit TRBD2. Germline CDR1 and CDR2: MNHEY and SVGAGI. Germline trimming cut 6 bases from V and 0 bases from J; bases unmatched to any gene: 6. The CDR3 contains 15 residues. CDR3 amino acids: CASSKRDPSTDTQYF. The CDR3 region has the DNA TGTGCCAGCAGCAAGCGGGACCCCAGCACAGATACGCAGTATTTT.

The chain combines TRBV9 with TRBJ2-3; 9 bases agree with TRBD2. J lost 0 bases, V lost 4 bases, and 3 bases had no gene match. CDR3 length: 15 residues. Per germline, CDR1 SGDLS and CDR2 YYNGEE. This CDR3 reads CASSTTSGSTDTQYF. The CDR3 bases are TGTGCCAGCAGCACCACTAGCGGGAGCACAGATACGCAGTATTTT.

The genes are TRBV25-1 and TRBJ2-3; no reliable D call. Trimming removed 2 bases at V and 11 bases at J, with 14 bases between. The germline gives CDR1 MGHDK, CDR2 SYGVNS. This CDR3 spans 13 amino acids. The CDR3 bases are TGTGCCAGCAGTGAACACAACCTCATCAGGCAGTATTTT. This gives the protein CASSEHNLIRQYF.

This rearrangement joins TRBV7-2 to TRBJ2-7; TRBD2 might be the D (6 bases). V lost 2 bases to trimming and J lost 7 bases, with 12 bases between them. The germline gives CDR1 SGHTA, CDR2 FQGNSA. CDR3 length: 13 residues. This CDR3 is CASSLWDGGEQYF. CDR3 sequence (DNA): TGTGCCAGCAGCTTATGGGATGGGGGGGAGCAGTACTTC.

This clone showed up just once. This chain connects TRBV6-1 to TRBJ2-7; D not resolved. Between the trimmed V and J ends, which lost 8 bases and 3 bases, there was a span of 8 bases. Germline CDR1 MNHNS, CDR2 SASEGT. CDR3 length equals 11 residues. In DNA form, the CDR3 reads TGTGCCAGCGGCGGTAACTACGAGCAGTACTTC. Translating it yields CASGGNYEQYF.

A note on this clone: A far larger clone is only one base removed, so a read error is likely. The sample holds other DNA sequences that translate to the same CDR3. This sequence joins TRBV30 and TRBJ1-1; D unresolved. Germline CDR1 GTSNPN, CDR2 SVGIG (reference sequence). The CDR3 runs 12 residues. The DNA for the CDR3 is TGCGCCTGGAGCCGACCTCTAGTGGAAGCTTTCTTT. This codes for CAWSRPLVEAFF.

Here the CDR3 DNA reads TGTGCCAGCAGTACCGACAGGGAGAGGGCCAACGTCCTGACTTTC. Encoded protein: CASSTDRERANVLTF. This sequence joins TRBV2 and TRBJ2-6; 7 bases are shared with TRBD1. Germline V gives CDR1 SNHLY, CDR2 FYNNEI. V lost 5 bases and J lost 5; bases outside the gene matches: 6. The CDR3 loop spans 15 amino acids.

This clone was seen a few times. The V and J genes are TRBV18 and TRBJ2-7; 12 positions match TRBD1. This CDR3 has 16 residues. Germline CDR1 reads KGHSH; CDR2 reads LQKENI. V shed 3 bases and J 3 bases; nucleotides not matched to a gene: 6. CDR3 residues: CASSPTGTGGNYEQYF. The CDR3 DNA follows: TGTGCCAGCTCACCTACTGGGACAGGGGGCAACTACGAGCAGTACTTC.

The chain recombines TRBV28 with TRBJ1-4; D not certain. The CDR3 is 13 amino acids. Looked up from germline, CDR1 is MDHEN and CDR2 is SYDVKM. Trimming took off 3 bases at V and 0 bases at J, with 2 bases between the two ends. The CDR3 reads CASSLPTNEKLFF. DNA of the CDR3: TGTGCCAGCAGTTTGCCAACTAATGAAAAACTGTTTTTT.

This chain links TRBV5-1 with TRBJ1-4; D gene ambiguous. Trimming cost V 0 bases and J 0 bases, with 9 bases left between them. The germline CDR1 and CDR2 sequences are SGHRS and YFSETQ. The length of the CDR3 is 16 residues. The CDR3 DNA sequence: TGCGCCAGCAGCTTGGGGTCGGCAACAACTAATGAAAAACTGTTTTTT. Translated, it gives CASSLGSATTNEKLFF.

V and J are TRBV2 and TRBJ2-3, with 7 bases lining up with TRBD1. CDR3 length: 13 amino acids. Germline CDR1 SNHLY, CDR2 FYNNEI. Unmatched junction bases numbered 5, after V lost 7 bases and J lost 4 bases. The CDR3 loop reads CASKAGGADTQYF. The CDR3 DNA is TGTGCCAGCAAGGCAGGGGGAGCAGATACGCAGTATTTT.

V and J are TRBV5-5 and TRBJ2-7, with 7 bases that match TRBD2. CDR1 and CDR2 from the germline V gene are SGHKS and YYEKEE (reference sequence). Unmatched junction bases numbered 15, after V lost 4 bases and J lost 5 bases. The CDR3 spans 16 residues. This chain's CDR3 is CASSPGGKGLADEQYF. CDR3 DNA: TGTGCCAGCAGCCCCGGGGGGAAGGGCCTAGCGGACGAGCAGTACTTC.

The V gene is TRBV19, the J gene TRBJ1-1, with a possible D match to TRBD1 (6 bases). Trimming took off 5 bases at V and 1 base at J, with 20 bases between the two ends. This CDR3 has 17 residues. From germline, CDR1 is LNHDA and CDR2 SQIVND (reference sequence). The chain's CDR3 is CASSAIPGTIGNTEAFF. As DNA, the CDR3 is TGTGCCAGTAGTGCCATCCCCGGGACAATAGGGAACACTGAAGCTTTCTTT.

This chain uses TRBV7-9 with TRBJ2-1, with 15 bases identical to TRBD2. The CDR3 is made up of 15 amino acids. V dropped 6 bases and J dropped 7; count of bases not matched to a gene: 4. Germline values: CDR1 SEHNR, CDR2 FQNEAQ (reference sequence). In nucleotides, the CDR3 is TGTGCCAGCAGTGAAGGGACTAGCGGGAGGAATGAGCAGTTCTTC. Protein product: CASSEGTSGRNEQFF. Drawing the rest from reference TRBV7-9 and TRBJ2-1, the complete variable domain is DTGVSQNPRHKITKRGQNVTFRCDPISEHNRLYWYRQTLGQGPEFLTYFQNEAQLEKSRLLSDRFSAERPKGSFSTLEIQRTEQGDSAMYLCASSEGTSGRNEQFFGPGTRLTVL.

The rearrangement uses TRBV11-3 and TRBJ2-3, with D tentatively TRBD1 (6 bases). The CDR3 length is 13 residues. Trimming took off 7 bases at V and 3 bases at J, with 11 bases between the two ends. Per germline, CDR1 SGHNT and CDR2 YENEEA. The CDR3 nucleotides are TGTGCCAGCAAATCAGGGGTAACAGATACGCAGTATTTT. Protein: CASKSGVTDTQYF.

The sample holds many counts of this clone. The same CDR3 also results from other DNA sequences found in this sample. The V gene is TRBV7-8, the J gene TRBJ2-3; 11 positions agree with TRBD2. This CDR3 spans 16 amino acids. J lost 0 bases, V lost 5 bases, and 4 bases had no gene match. Germline CDR1 SGHVS, CDR2 FQNEAQ. The CDR3 nucleotides are TGTGCCAGCAGCCTCCGGACTAGCGGGAGCACAGATACGCAGTATTTT. Its protein is CASSLRTSGSTDTQYF.

The chain joins TRBV5-1 to TRBJ2-7; D might be TRBD1 (6 bases). Trimming took off 2 bases at V and 2 bases at J, with 11 bases between the two ends. This CDR3 is built from 14 residues. The germline V gene has CDR1 SGHRS and CDR2 YFSETQ. CDR3: CASSLDRFPYEQYF. CDR3 DNA sequence: TGCGCCAGCAGCTTAGACAGGTTCCCCTACGAGCAGTACTTC.

V usage is TRBV28 and J usage is TRBJ2-7, with D uncertain. V was pared by 4 bases and J by 4 bases, with 17 bases between. The CDR3 is 15 amino acids. Germline-derived CDR1 and CDR2 are MDHEN and SYDVKM. CDR3: CASSSPNTLEYEQYF. CDR3 DNA: TGTGCCAGCAGTTCTCCTAACACTCTAGAGTACGAGCAGTACTTC.

The chain uses TRBV28 and TRBJ1-4, with a tentative D call TRBD1 (5 bases). V lost 7 bases and J lost 1, with 16 bases in between. Germline-derived CDR1 and CDR2 are MDHEN and SYDVKM. CDR3 length: 16 amino acids. CDR3 protein: CASNLAGAETNEKLFF. CDR3 bases: TGTGCCAGCAACCTCGCCGGGGCAGAAACTAATGAAAAACTGTTTTTT.

The chain carries TRBV10-1 and TRBJ2-3; possibly TRBD2 for D (5 bases). The CDR3 sequence is 14 residues long. V dropped 0 bases and J dropped 6 bases, with 10 bases sitting between them. CDR1 and CDR2 (germline): WNHNN, SYGVQD (reference sequence). The CDR3 DNA sequence: TGCGCCAGCAGTGAGTCGGGAGATCGGGATACGCAGTATTTT. Its translation is CASSESGDRDTQYF.

A note on this clone: One end of the junction does not line up with germline, which may come from a read error. The CDR3 loop is CASSSQGSRPGGNTETFF. The CDR3 DNA reads as TGTGCCAGCAGCTCTCAAGGGTCAAGGCCAGGGGGGAACACTGAAACTTTCTTT. The gene calls are TRBV7-2 and TRBJ1-1, with TRBD1 matching 7 bases. CDR3 size: 18 residues. Germline assignment: CDR1 SGHTA and CDR2 FQGNSA.

This clone was seen repeatedly, ten times or more. The chain recombines TRBV10-1 with TRBJ2-7; no definite D call. CDR3 size: 15 residues. Germline V CDR1 and CDR2: WNHNN, SYGVQD (reference sequence). Between the trimmed V and J ends, which lost 3 bases and 0 bases, there was a span of 12 bases. The CDR3 protein is CASSEGPPPSYEQYF. The DNA for the CDR3 is TGCGCCAGCAGTGAAGGCCCACCTCCCTCCTACGAGCAGTACTTC.

The gene calls are TRBV2 and TRBJ1-6; D gene unclear. Looked up from germline, CDR1 is SNHLY and CDR2 is FYNNEI. This CDR3 spans 15 amino acids. V was clipped by 3 bases and J by 9 bases, with 15 bases between them. CDR3 DNA: TGTGCCAGCAGTGACCAGACCCGGGGTCTTTCACCCCTCCACTTT. Amino acids: CASSDQTRGLSPLHF.